This T cell receptor (beta chain) is drawn from a study of T cell responses to AZD1222 COVID-19 vaccine. The protocol was immunoSEQ multiplex PCR, while the TCRdb copy is restricted to in-frame clones and leaves out a portion. Of about 180,000 clones listed, 88% are singletons. Comments on this clone: Antigen: not known.

V gave up 3 bases and J gave up 5 bases; unmatched junction bases: 4. This CDR3 is 15 amino acids long. Germline V gene lookup returns CDR1 LNHNV and CDR2 YYDKDF (reference sequence). Study conclusions and caveats: Dominant CD4 TCR responses targeted spike regions 160-218 and 743-854.

This clonotype originated in an adult who received the AZD1222 COVID-19 vaccine. This chain joins TRBV15 and TRBJ2-1; 10 bases align to TRBD2. This specimen was peripheral blood, taken 28 days after the second AZD1222 dose. DNA for the CDR3: TGTGCCACCAGCAGCCTAGCGGGAGATAACAATGAGCAGTTCTTC. It specifies CATSSLAGDNNEQFF.